The 31 T cell receptor beta chains below all came from one sample that was sequenced in a study of T cells in tuberculosis. This table comes from immunoSEQ multiplex PCR, and its TCRdb copy is limited to in-frame clones, with some not included. The sample consists of 25,000 to 30,000 clones, just over 90% of them appearing once. Sequenced input: PBMCs. The receptors come from a donor between 10 and 29 years old with latent tuberculosis or without tuberculosis infection.

The V and J genes are TRBV27 and TRBJ2-1, with 7 bases aligning to TRBD1. The CDR3 totals 13 residues. V gave up 6 bases and J gave up 5 bases; unmatched junction bases: 4. Germline CDR1 is MNHEY and CDR2 is SMNVEV (reference sequence). The chain's CDR3 is CASRLTGDNEQFF. The CDR3 coding sequence is TGTGCCAGCAGACTTACAGGGGACAATGAGCAGTTCTTC.

V usage is TRBV9 and J usage is TRBJ2-7, with TRBD2 identical over 14 bases. This CDR3 spans 17 amino acids. V was pared by 6 bases and J by 1 base, with 9 bases of the junction left unmatched. From germline, CDR1 is SGDLS and CDR2 YYNGEE. CDR3 DNA: TGTGCCAGCAACCGAAACGGACTAGCGGGGGGATCCTACGAGCAGTACTTC. Its translation: CASNRNGLAGGSYEQYF.

The rearrangement uses TRBV28 and TRBJ1-4, with 7 bases aligning to TRBD1. The CDR3 is 15 amino acids. The junction had 7 bases not matched to a gene; V was cut back by 4 bases and J by 5 bases. Germline CDR1 and CDR2: MDHEN and SYDVKM. CDR3 sequence (DNA): TGTGCCAGCAGTTCCCCCGGGACAGCGAATGAAAAACTGTTTTTT. Amino acid sequence: CASSSPGTANEKLFF.

The chain employs TRBV6-5 and TRBJ2-5; 8 bases match TRBD1. The V segment lost 6 bases and the J segment 4 bases; nucleotides outside the gene matches: 10. CDR3 length: 15 residues. From germline, CDR1 is MNHEY and CDR2 SVGAGI. CDR3 DNA: TGTGCCAGCAGCTCGGGCCGGGACAGGAGAGAGACCCAGTACTTC. Translation: CASSSGRDRRETQYF.

The chain links TRBV18 to TRBJ2-3; 10 bases are shared with TRBD2. Germline CDR1 is KGHSH and CDR2 is LQKENI. This CDR3 is built from 17 residues. Germline trimming cut 3 bases from V and 5 bases from J; bases unmatched to any gene: 11. The CDR3 spells CASSPSQSGRVKDTQYF. CDR3 DNA sequence: TGTGCCAGCTCACCCTCACAGAGCGGGAGGGTTAAAGATACGCAGTATTTT. The entire variable domain, with the rest obtained from reference TRBV18 and TRBJ2-3, is as follows: NAGVMQNPRHLVRRRGQEARLRCSPMKGHSHVYWYRQLPEEGLKFMVYLQKENIIDESGMPKERFSAEFPKEGPSILRIQQVVRGDSAAYFCASSPSQSGRVKDTQYFGPGTRLTVL.

This chain uses TRBV6-6 with TRBJ2-7; D may be TRBD1 (6 bases). Germline loops: CDR1 MNHNY, CDR2 SVGAGI (reference sequence). CDR3 length: 14 amino acids. Trimming pared 6 bases from V and 1 base from J, leaving 13 bases between. The CDR3 nucleotides are TGTGCCAGCAGCCTAGACAGGATATCCTACGAGCAGTACTTC. This sequence encodes CASSLDRISYEQYF.

V usage is TRBV28 and J usage is TRBJ2-7; the D is unclear. The CDR3 totals 11 residues. The V gene's germline CDR1 is MDHEN and CDR2 SYDVKM. The V end was cut by 6 bases, the J end by 5 bases, with 8 bases between. In DNA form, the CDR3 reads TGTGCCAGCAGCCCCTCGGACGAGCAGTACTTC. This encodes CASSPSDEQYF.

A single count supports this clone. This sequence joins TRBV6-5 and TRBJ2-3; TRBD1 agrees at 8 bases. The CDR3 is made up of 13 amino acids. V shed 2 bases and J 12 bases; nucleotides not matched to a gene: 7. Germline values: CDR1 MNHEY, CDR2 SVGAGI. The CDR3 DNA is TGTGCCAGCAGTTACCCTGGACAGGGAGGACAGTATTTT. Amino acid sequence: CASSYPGQGGQYF.

The chain recombines TRBV5-1 with TRBJ1-4; D gene ambiguous. The CDR3 has 14 residues. Germline assignment: CDR1 SGHRS and CDR2 YFSETQ. The V end was cut by 0 bases, the J end by 7 bases, with 10 bases between. CDR3 sequence reads: CASSLAGPGEKLFF. CDR3 nucleotides: TGCGCCAGCAGCTTGGCTGGGCCTGGTGAAAAACTGTTTTTT. Full variable domain (remainder filled in from reference TRBV5-1 and TRBJ1-4): KAGVTQTPRYLIKTRGQQVTLSCSPISGHRSVSWYQQTPGQGLQFLFEYFSETQRNKGNFPGRFSGRQFSNSRSEMNVSTLELGDSALYLCASSLAGPGEKLFFGSGTQLSVL.

V is TRBV6-4 and J is TRBJ1-1, with D perhaps TRBD1 (5 bases). This CDR3 has 16 amino acids. Per the germline V gene, CDR1 is MRHNA and CDR2 is SNTAGT. V lost 2 bases to trimming and J lost 4 bases, with 17 bases between them. The CDR3 DNA is TGTGCCAGCAGTGACAATTGGGTCAGGGCTTTCACTGAAGCTTTCTTT. Protein product: CASSDNWVRAFTEAFF.

The chain combines TRBV4-2 with TRBJ2-3; D is possibly TRBD2 (6 bases). CDR1 is LGHNA, CDR2 YNFKEQ, per germline. V was trimmed by 1 base and J by 3 bases, leaving 17 bases between them. The CDR3 covers 17 residues. The CDR3 reads CASSQAPLGGTTDTQYF. The CDR3, as DNA: TGTGCCAGCAGCCAAGCCCCGTTGGGGGGTACAACAGATACGCAGTATTTT.

J is TRBJ2-5 and V is TRBV29-1; maybe TRBD1 (6 bases). Per germline, CDR1 SQVTM and CDR2 ANQGSEA. V was shortened by 4 bases and J by 2 bases, with 20 bases between the two germline ends. The CDR3 is made up of 16 amino acids. The CDR3 reads CSVVASHRAWQETQYF. CDR3 DNA: TGCAGCGTTGTGGCTAGCCACAGGGCTTGGCAAGAGACCCAGTACTTC.

The V gene is TRBV7-3, the J gene TRBJ1-6; 10 bases are shared with TRBD1. This CDR3 has 15 residues. CDR1 SGHTA and CDR2 FQGTGA come from the germline V gene. Trimming at V came to 2 bases and at J to 8 bases, leaving 3 bases not matched to a gene. The DNA of the CDR3 is TGTGCCAGCAGCTTAGGGGGACAGGGGTATTCACCCCTCCACTTT. Amino acid sequence: CASSLGGQGYSPLHF.

This chain links TRBV27 with TRBJ1-3; 11 bases map to TRBD1. CDR1 and CDR2 (germline): MNHEY, SMNVEV (reference sequence). The V gene end was trimmed by 5 bases and the J gene end by 3 bases; junction bases not matched to a gene: 15. The CDR3 loop spans 19 amino acids. DNA of the CDR3: TGTGCCAGCAGTCCCTATCCCCCCCGGACAGGGGGCTTTGGAAACACCATATATTTT. Translation: CASSPYPPRTGGFGNTIYF.

The rearrangement uses TRBV28 and TRBJ2-6, with TRBD1 matching over 7 bases. In germline, CDR1 is MDHEN, CDR2 SYDVKM. The CDR3 consists of 18 residues. V shed 4 bases and J 0 bases; nucleotides not matched to a gene: 9. CDR3 sequence reads: CASSSLGQETSGANVLTF. The CDR3 bases are TGTGCCAGCAGTTCCTTAGGACAGGAGACCTCTGGGGCCAACGTCCTGACTTTC.

V and J are TRBV6-5 and TRBJ2-3; the match to TRBD1 covers 8 bases. Germline CDR1 and CDR2: MNHEY and SVGAGI. The junction had 6 bases not matched to a gene; V was cut back by 2 bases and J by 5 bases. The CDR3 extends over 15 amino acids. The CDR3 loop is CASSYRTGWEDTQYF. The CDR3 bases are TGTGCCAGCAGTTACAGGACAGGGTGGGAAGATACGCAGTATTTT.

CDR3 region: CRAAGMNEQFF. CDR3 DNA: TGCAGGGCAGCGGGGATGAATGAGCAGTTCTTC. The chain employs TRBV20-1 and TRBJ2-1; 7 bases line up with TRBD2. The germline V gene has CDR1 DFQATT and CDR2 SNEGSKA (reference sequence). The CDR3 has 11 residues.

This chain connects TRBV2 to TRBJ2-6; D remains ambiguous. Germline V gives CDR1 SNHLY, CDR2 FYNNEI. CDR3 length: 14 amino acids. V lost 5 bases and J 5 bases, leaving 10 bases between the germline ends. The CDR3 loop reads CASSPQNWANVLTF. Written as DNA, the CDR3 is TGTGCCAGCAGTCCTCAGAATTGGGCCAACGTCCTGACTTTC.

This chain joins TRBV27 and TRBJ1-2, with 7 bases fitting TRBD1. The ends lost 3 bases at V and 7 bases at J; junction bases unmatched: 11. This CDR3 has 15 residues. Per germline, CDR1 MNHEY and CDR2 SMNVEV (reference sequence). CDR3 in amino acids: CASSFDRANLGGYTF. CDR3 DNA: TGTGCCAGCAGTTTCGACAGGGCGAACTTGGGTGGCTACACCTTC.

The chain links TRBV5-5 to TRBJ2-1; no reliable D call. The germline V gene has CDR1 SGHKS and CDR2 YYEKEE (reference sequence). V shed 3 bases and J shed 0 bases, with 16 bases lying between them. This CDR3 comprises 17 residues. The CDR3 spells CASSSFGDESSYNEQFF. The CDR3 nucleotides read TGTGCCAGCAGCTCGTTCGGAGACGAGAGCTCCTACAATGAGCAGTTCTTC.

The V and J genes are TRBV9 and TRBJ2-5; a weak D match, TRBD2 (5 bases). Germline V lookup: CDR1 SGDLS, CDR2 YYNGEE. This CDR3 contains 14 residues. Trimming left V 1 base short and J 5 bases short, with 12 bases between. CDR3 sequence (DNA): TGTGCCAGCAGCGTACAATCGGGATCGGAGACCCAGTACTTC. It yields the protein CASSVQSGSETQYF.

This clone was picked up one time. The chain employs TRBV5-6 and TRBJ2-1, with 10 bases aligning to TRBD1. V shed 4 bases, J shed 4 bases, and the junction held 5 bases outside the gene matches. CDR1 is SGHDT, CDR2 YYEEEE, per germline. The CDR3 totals 15 residues. The CDR3 loop is CASSVGTGAYNEQFF. For the CDR3, the DNA is TGTGCCAGCAGCGTGGGGACAGGGGCTTACAATGAGCAGTTCTTC.

The chain links TRBV6-6 to TRBJ2-7, with TRBD2 as a possible D gene (6 bases). V was trimmed by 0 bases and J by 5 bases, leaving 11 bases between them. Germline values: CDR1 MNHNY, CDR2 SVGAGI (reference sequence). The CDR3 loop spans 14 amino acids. The CDR3 spells CASSYSGGGNEQYF. CDR3 DNA sequence: TGTGCCAGCAGTTACTCGGGTGGAGGGAACGAGCAGTACTTC.

This sequence joins TRBV5-5 and TRBJ2-7, with 11 bases lining up with TRBD1. The CDR3 has 13 residues. Germline CDR1 SGHKS, CDR2 YYEKEE (reference sequence). After removal of 4 bases from V and 5 bases from J, the junction contained 2 bases not matched to a gene. CDR3 in amino acids: CASSTDRGHEQYF. The CDR3 DNA sequence: TGTGCCAGCAGCACGGACAGGGGGCACGAGCAGTACTTC.

The DNA of the CDR3 is TGTGCCAGCAGCTCCGACAGTAGCAATCAGCCCCAGCATTTT. Translating gives CASSSDSSNQPQHF. The V call is TRBV6-6, the J call TRBJ1-5, with a weak D call TRBD1 (5 bases). CDR3 length: 14 amino acids. V was cut by 6 bases and J by 0 bases, with 9 bases left in between. Germline V lookup: CDR1 MNHNY, CDR2 SVGAGI (reference sequence).

J is TRBJ2-5 and V is TRBV15; 7 bases are a match to TRBD1. CDR3 length: 16 amino acids. The germline gives CDR1 LNHNV, CDR2 YYDKDF (reference sequence). Germline trimming cut 1 base from V and 5 bases from J; bases unmatched to any gene: 10. The CDR3 region has the DNA TGTGCCACCAGCAGAGTGCGACAGGGTTCTCCTGAGACCCAGTACTTC. Translating it yields CATSRVRQGSPETQYF.

The chain combines TRBV6-1 with TRBJ1-6; D may be TRBD1 (5 bases). The germline V gene has CDR1 MNHNS and CDR2 SASEGT. Trimming pared 5 bases from V and 8 bases from J, leaving 10 bases between. This CDR3 has 13 amino acids. The CDR3 sequence: CASSRLGHSPLHF. CDR3 nucleotides: TGTGCCAGCAGTCGCCTGGGGCATTCACCCCTCCACTTT.

The rearrangement uses TRBV30 and TRBJ1-5; possibly TRBD1 for D (5 bases). From germline, CDR1 is GTSNPN and CDR2 SVGIG (reference sequence). The CDR3 contains 14 residues. Trimming removed 0 bases from V and 2 bases from J, with 8 bases in between. The CDR3 is CAWSVGVGNQPQHF. DNA for the CDR3: TGTGCCTGGAGTGTAGGGGTGGGCAATCAGCCCCAGCATTTT.

CDR3: CASSGTSGGREGQSDTQYF. The CDR3 bases are TGTGCCAGCAGCGGGACGTCTGGTGGGCGGGAGGGCCAGTCTGATACGCAGTATTTT. The V and J genes are TRBV5-4 and TRBJ2-3; TRBD2 matches at 9 bases. In germline, CDR1 is SGHNT, CDR2 YYREEE (reference sequence). V lost 4 bases, J lost 6 bases, and 21 bases stayed unmatched. The CDR3 has 19 amino acids.

The chain joins TRBV7-6 to TRBJ1-1, with 8 bases identical to TRBD1. Germline trimming cut 5 bases from V and 2 bases from J; bases unmatched to any gene: 4. Germline V gives CDR1 SGHVS, CDR2 FNYEAQ. The CDR3 loop spans 14 amino acids. In DNA, the CDR3 is TGTGCCAGCAGCCCCGACAGGGGTAACACTGAAGCTTTCTTT. It yields the protein CASSPDRGNTEAFF.

The CDR3 here is CASSSASFGAGGPADEQFF. Here the CDR3 DNA reads TGTGCCAGCAGCTCCGCTTCCTTTGGGGCGGGGGGGCCCGCTGATGAGCAGTTCTTC. The chain combines TRBV9 with TRBJ2-1, with TRBD2 matching 9 bases. The V and J ends lost 4 bases and 8 bases, in that order; junction bases with no gene match: 22. Germline loops: CDR1 SGDLS, CDR2 YYNGEE. The CDR3 extends over 19 amino acids.